This T cell receptor (beta chain) was found in a study of cytomegalovirus exposure and HLA in healthy donors. Whole-study findings and limits: Differences between HLA loci emerged in a later analysis of TCR association rates, with DRB1 most and HLA-C fewest. Information on immune exposure was restricted to one variable (CMV serostatus). A later analysis found that most CMV-associated TCR beta chains appeared HLA-restricted.

PCR was performed using 60 Vbeta and 13 Jbeta primers. Original data processing: An analysis performed later counted 73 million or so unique TCR beta chains (approximately 10 million of them shared). Sequenced by immunoSEQ multiplex PCR; TCRdb stores in-frame clones only, minus some. That table supplies the V and J calls and clone size; D and trimming were determined from the DNA. The sample carries roughly 120,000 clones, roughly 73% recorded once. About this clone: Its antigen is as yet unknown.

Sequencing was done on a sample of PBMCs. This receptor was identified in a man aged 55-75 years in good health and CMV-seropositive.

CDR3 sequence reads: CASGLQATSTDTQYF. The CDR3 region has the DNA TGTGCCAGCGGACTACAGGCAACTAGCACAGATACGCAGTATTTT. The V and J genes are TRBV4-2 and TRBJ2-3; maybe TRBD2 (6 bases). V dropped 8 bases and J dropped 0 bases, with 15 bases sitting between them. Looked up from germline, CDR1 is LGHNA and CDR2 is YNFKEQ. The CDR3 totals 15 residues.